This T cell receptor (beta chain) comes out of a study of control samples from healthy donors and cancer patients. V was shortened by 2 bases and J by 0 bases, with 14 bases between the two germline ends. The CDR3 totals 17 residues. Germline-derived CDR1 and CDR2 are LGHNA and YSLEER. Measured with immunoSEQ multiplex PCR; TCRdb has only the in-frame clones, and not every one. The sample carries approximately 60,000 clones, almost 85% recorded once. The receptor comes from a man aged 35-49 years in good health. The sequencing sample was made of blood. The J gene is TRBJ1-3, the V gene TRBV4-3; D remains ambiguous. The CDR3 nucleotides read TGCGCCAGCAGCCAAACTGTATCGGCCCGCTCTGGAAACACCATATATTTT. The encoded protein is CASSQTVSARSGNTIYF.